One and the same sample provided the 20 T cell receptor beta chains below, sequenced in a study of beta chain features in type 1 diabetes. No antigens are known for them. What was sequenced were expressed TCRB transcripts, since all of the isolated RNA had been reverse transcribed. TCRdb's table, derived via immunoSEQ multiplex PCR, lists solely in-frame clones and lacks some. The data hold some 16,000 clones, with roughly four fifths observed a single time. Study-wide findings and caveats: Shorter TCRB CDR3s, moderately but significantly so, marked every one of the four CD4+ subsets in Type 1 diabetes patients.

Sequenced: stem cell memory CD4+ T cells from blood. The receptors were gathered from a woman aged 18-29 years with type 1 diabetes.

CDR3 DNA sequence: TGCAGCATGACTAGCGGAAAGATGACCACCTACGAGCAGTACGTC. Encoded protein: CSMTSGKMTTYEQYV. The V gene is TRBV29-1, the J gene TRBJ2-7, with 9 bases lining up with TRBD2. V gave up 8 bases and J gave up 2 bases; unmatched junction bases: 13. Germline lookup yields CDR1 SQVTM and CDR2 ANQGSEA. The CDR3 has 15 amino acids.

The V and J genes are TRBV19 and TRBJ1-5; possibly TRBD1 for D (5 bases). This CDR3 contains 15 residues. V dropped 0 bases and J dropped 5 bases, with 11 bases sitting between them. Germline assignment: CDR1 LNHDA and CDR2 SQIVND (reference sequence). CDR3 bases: TGTGCCAGTAGTATAGATCGGGGGAGGGATCAGCCCCAGCATTTT. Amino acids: CASSIDRGRDQPQHF. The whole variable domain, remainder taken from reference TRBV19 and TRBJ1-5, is DGGITQSPKYLFRKEGQNVTLSCEQNLNHDAMYWYRQDPGQGLRLIYYSQIVNDFQKGDIAEGYSVSREKKESFPLTVTSAQKNPTAFYLCASSIDRGRDQPQHFGDGTRLSIL.

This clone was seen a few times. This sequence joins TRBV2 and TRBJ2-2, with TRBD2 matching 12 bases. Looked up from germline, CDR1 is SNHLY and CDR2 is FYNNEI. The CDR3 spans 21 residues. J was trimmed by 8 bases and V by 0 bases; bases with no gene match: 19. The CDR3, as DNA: TGTGCCAGCAGTGAAGCCCTAAAGGATCTAGCGGGAGGGCCTATCTCTGGGGAGCTGTTTTTT. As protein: CASSEALKDLAGGPISGELFF.

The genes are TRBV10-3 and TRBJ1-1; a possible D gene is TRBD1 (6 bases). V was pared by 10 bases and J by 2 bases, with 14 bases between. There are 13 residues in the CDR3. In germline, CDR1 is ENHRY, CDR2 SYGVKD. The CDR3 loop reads CATLGTTNTEAFF. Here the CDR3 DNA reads TGTGCCACGCTTGGGACAACTAACACTGAAGCTTTCTTT.

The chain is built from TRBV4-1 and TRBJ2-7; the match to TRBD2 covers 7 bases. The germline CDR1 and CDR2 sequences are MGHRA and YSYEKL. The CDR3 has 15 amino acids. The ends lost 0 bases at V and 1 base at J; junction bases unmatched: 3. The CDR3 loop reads CASSQDSGGSYEQYF. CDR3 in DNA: TGCGCCAGCAGCCAAGATTCGGGGGGATCCTACGAGCAGTACTTC.

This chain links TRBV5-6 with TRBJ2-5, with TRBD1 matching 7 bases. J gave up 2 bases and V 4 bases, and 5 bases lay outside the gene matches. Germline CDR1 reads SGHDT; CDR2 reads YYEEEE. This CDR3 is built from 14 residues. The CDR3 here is CASSPGTVQETQYF. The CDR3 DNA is TGTGCCAGCAGCCCGGGGACAGTACAAGAGACCCAGTACTTC.

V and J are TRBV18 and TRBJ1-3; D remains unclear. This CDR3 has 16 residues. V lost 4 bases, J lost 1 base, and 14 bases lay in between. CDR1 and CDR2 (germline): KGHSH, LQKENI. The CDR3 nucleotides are TGTGCCAGCTCACTCCAGGTCCTTTCTTCTGGAAACACCATATATTTT. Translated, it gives CASSLQVLSSGNTIYF.

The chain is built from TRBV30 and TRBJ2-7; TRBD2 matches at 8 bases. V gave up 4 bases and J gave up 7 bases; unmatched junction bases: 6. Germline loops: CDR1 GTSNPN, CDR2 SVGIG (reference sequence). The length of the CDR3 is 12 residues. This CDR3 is CAWNALAGEQYF. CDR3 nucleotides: TGTGCCTGGAATGCCCTAGCGGGTGAGCAGTACTTC.

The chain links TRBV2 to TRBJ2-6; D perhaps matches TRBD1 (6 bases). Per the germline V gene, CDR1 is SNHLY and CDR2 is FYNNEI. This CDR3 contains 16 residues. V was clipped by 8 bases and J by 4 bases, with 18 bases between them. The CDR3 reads CASGKGEFTGANVLTF. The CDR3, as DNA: TGTGCCAGCGGCAAGGGGGAGTTTACCGGGGCCAACGTCCTGACTTTC.

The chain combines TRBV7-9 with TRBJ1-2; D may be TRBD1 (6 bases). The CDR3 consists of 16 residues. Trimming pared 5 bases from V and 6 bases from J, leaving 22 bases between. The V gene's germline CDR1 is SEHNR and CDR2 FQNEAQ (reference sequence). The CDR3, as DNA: TGTGCCAGCAGCCGCATACCCGGACAGTTCGGGCATGGCTACACCTTC. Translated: CASSRIPGQFGHGYTF.

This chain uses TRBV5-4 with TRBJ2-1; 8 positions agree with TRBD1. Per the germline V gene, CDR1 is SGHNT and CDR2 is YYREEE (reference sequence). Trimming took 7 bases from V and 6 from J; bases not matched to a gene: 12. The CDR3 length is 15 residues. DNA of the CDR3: TGTGCCAGCTTATCCGGACAGGGAGCACTCAATGAGCAGTTCTTC. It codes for CASLSGQGALNEQFF.

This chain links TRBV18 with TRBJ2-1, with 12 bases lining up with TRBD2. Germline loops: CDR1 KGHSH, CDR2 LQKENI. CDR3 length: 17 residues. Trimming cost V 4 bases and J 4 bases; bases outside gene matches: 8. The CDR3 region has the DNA TGTGCCAGCTCACACGGACTAGCGGGACCCAATTACAATGAGCAGTTCTTC. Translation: CASSHGLAGPNYNEQFF.

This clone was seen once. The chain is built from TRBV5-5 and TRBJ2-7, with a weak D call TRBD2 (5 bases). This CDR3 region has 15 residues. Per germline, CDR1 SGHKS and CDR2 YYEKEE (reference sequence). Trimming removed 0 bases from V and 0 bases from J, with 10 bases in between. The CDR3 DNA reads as TGTGCCAGCAGCTTGGCCGCGGGCAGCTCCTACGAGCAGTACGTC. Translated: CASSLAAGSSYEQYV.

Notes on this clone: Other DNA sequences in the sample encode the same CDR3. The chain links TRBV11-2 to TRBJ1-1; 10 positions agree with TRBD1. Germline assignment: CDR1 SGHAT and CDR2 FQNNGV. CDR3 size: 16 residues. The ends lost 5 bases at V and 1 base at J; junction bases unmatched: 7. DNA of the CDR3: TGTGCCAGCAGCCCTCGGACAGGGGGTACGAACACTGAAGCTTTCTTT. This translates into CASSPRTGGTNTEAFF.

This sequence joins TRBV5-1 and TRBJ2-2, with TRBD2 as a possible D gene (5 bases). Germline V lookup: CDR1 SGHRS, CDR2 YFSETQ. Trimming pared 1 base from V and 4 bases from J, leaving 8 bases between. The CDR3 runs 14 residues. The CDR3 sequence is CASSLNGITGELFF. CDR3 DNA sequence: TGCGCCAGCAGCTTGAACGGGATCACCGGGGAGCTGTTTTTT.

The CDR3 region has the DNA TGTGCCAGCAGTGGGGGGACTTCGGATTTTGGGGATACGCAGTATTTT. Translation gives CASSGGTSDFGDTQYF. V gene TRBV2 combines with J gene TRBJ2-3; tentative D call: TRBD2 (6 bases). The CDR3 contains 16 residues. CDR1 SNHLY and CDR2 FYNNEI come from the germline V gene. Trimming removed 4 bases at V and 6 bases at J, with 20 bases between.

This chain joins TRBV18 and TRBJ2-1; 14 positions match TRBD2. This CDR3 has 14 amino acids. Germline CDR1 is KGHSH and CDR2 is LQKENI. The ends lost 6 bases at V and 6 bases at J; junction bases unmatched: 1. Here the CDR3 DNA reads TGTGCCAGCTCCGGACTAGCGGGAGGCAATGAGCAGTTCTTC. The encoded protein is CASSGLAGGNEQFF.

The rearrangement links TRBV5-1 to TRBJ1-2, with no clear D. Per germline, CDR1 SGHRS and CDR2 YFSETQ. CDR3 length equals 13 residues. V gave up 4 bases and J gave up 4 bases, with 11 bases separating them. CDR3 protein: CASSPRAFYGYTF. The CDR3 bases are TGCGCCAGCAGCCCGCGGGCTTTCTATGGCTACACCTTC.

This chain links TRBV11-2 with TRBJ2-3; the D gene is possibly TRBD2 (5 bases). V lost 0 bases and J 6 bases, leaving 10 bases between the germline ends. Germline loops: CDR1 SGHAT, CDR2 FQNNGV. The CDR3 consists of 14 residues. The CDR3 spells CASSLEGSGDTQYF. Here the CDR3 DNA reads TGTGCCAGCAGCTTAGAAGGTTCGGGGGATACGCAGTATTTT. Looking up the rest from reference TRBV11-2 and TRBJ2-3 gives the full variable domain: EAGVAQSPRYKIIEKRQSVAFWCNPISGHATLYWYQQILGQGPKLLIQFQNNGVVDDSQLPKDRFSAERLKGVDSTLKIQPAKLEDSAVYLCASSLEGSGDTQYFGPGTRLTVL.

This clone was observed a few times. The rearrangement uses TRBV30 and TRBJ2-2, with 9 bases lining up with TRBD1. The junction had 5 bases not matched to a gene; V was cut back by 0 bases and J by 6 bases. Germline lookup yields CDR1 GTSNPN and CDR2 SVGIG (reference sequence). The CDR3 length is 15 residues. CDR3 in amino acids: CAWSVWDREAGELFF. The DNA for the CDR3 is TGTGCCTGGAGTGTATGGGACAGGGAAGCCGGGGAGCTGTTTTTT.